Listed below are T cell receptor beta chains from one sample, sequenced in a study of blood T cells in healthy people across ages. TCRdb redid the calling of the 5' RACE reads with MiXCR, one entry per CDR3 protein. Of 1.5 million to 1.8 million distinct CDR3 sequences in the sample, 35% to 45% are singletons; the top ten hold approximately 4%. Material: blood. The receptors derive from a woman younger than 35 in good health. Both conserved end residues are part of each CDR3. A D gene is named only where the DNA matches it firmly. Some rows mark clone size as missing; the rest say once, few, many or name a class of expanded clone.

>TRBV29-1|-|TRBJ1-1|-
CSVEGQRGTEAFF
TGCAGCGTTGAGGGCCAGAGAGGGACTGAAGCTTTCTTT
>TRBV3-1|-|TRBJ2-1|-
CASSRRGDGYNEQFF
TGTGCCAGCAGTCGTAGGGGGGACGGCTACAATGAGCAGTTCTTC
>TRBV7-2|many|TRBJ2-1|TRBD1
CASSFRDSPYNEQFF
TGTGCCAGCAGCTTCCGGGACAGTCCTTACAATGAGCAGTTCTTC
>TRBV7-6|-|TRBJ2-5|TRBD2
CASSPTSGQTQYF
TGTGCCAGCAGTCCGACTAGCGGACAGACCCAGTACTTC
>TRBV20-1|many|TRBJ1-2|TRBD1
CSASPTGTNYGYTF
TGCAGTGCTTCCCCGACAGGGACAAACTATGGCTACACCTTC
>TRBV12-3/TRBV12-4|-|TRBJ1-2|-
CASSPGHLQDGYTF
TGTGCCAGCAGTCCCGGACACCTCCAGGATGGCTACACCTTC
>TRBV7-3|-|TRBJ2-3|-
CASSKRGGVSTDTQYF
TGTGCCAGCAGCAAAAGGGGGGGGGTTAGCACAGATACGCAGTATTTT
>TRBV11-2|-|TRBJ1-1|TRBD1
CASSPDRGSTEAFF
TGTGCCAGCAGCCCGGACAGGGGGAGCACTGAAGCTTTCTTT
>TRBV10-1|-|TRBJ2-1|-
CASSEGNNEQFF
TGCGCCAGCAGTGAGGGGAATAATGAGCAGTTCTTC
>TRBV3-1|-|TRBJ2-1|-
CASSPYLATNSHNEQFF
TGTGCCAGCAGTCCTTATCTAGCGACCAACTCCCACAATGAGCAGTTCTTC
>TRBV7-2|few|TRBJ1-1|-
CASSPRTDYMNTEAFF
TGTGCCAGCAGCCCCCGGACGGATTACATGAACACTGAAGCTTTCTTT
>TRBV12-3/TRBV12-4|few|TRBJ1-2|-
CASSYNTF
TGTGCCAGCAGTTATAACACCTTC
>TRBV7-3|-|TRBJ1-6|TRBD1
CASSKWDRGALHF
TGTGCCAGCAGTAAATGGGACAGGGGAGCCCTCCACTTT
>TRBV28|-|TRBJ2-5|-
CASSFLESQTETQYF
TGTGCCAGCAGTTTCCTAGAGTCCCAGACCGAGACCCAGTACTTC
>TRBV7-9|-|TRBJ2-2|-
CASSPGLAGGELFF
TGTGCCAGCAGCCCGGGACTTGCCGGCGGGGAGCTGTTTTTT
>TRBV4-1|few|TRBJ1-4|TRBD1
CASSQGRQGKKTNEKLFF
TGCGCCAGCAGCCAAGGTCGACAGGGGAAGAAGACTAATGAAAAACTGTTTTTT
>TRBV20-1|-|TRBJ2-7|TRBD2
CSARGLAGNFYEQYF
TGCAGTGCTAGAGGGCTAGCGGGTAACTTCTACGAGCAGTACTTC
>TRBV27|few|TRBJ2-7|-
CASIGQGFHEQYF
TGTGCCAGCATCGGGCAGGGATTCCACGAGCAGTACTTC
>TRBV7-9|few|TRBJ2-3|-
CASSLAWDWNTQYF
TGTGCCAGCAGCTTAGCGTGGGATTGGAATACGCAGTATTTT
>TRBV7-2|-|TRBJ2-1|TRBD2
CASSLAGGSLYNEQFF
TGTGCCAGCAGCTTAGCGGGGGGGTCCCTCTACAATGAGCAGTTCTTC
>TRBV28|-|TRBJ2-1|-
CASSFDDQSYNEQFF
TGTGCCAGCAGTTTTGACGACCAGTCCTACAATGAGCAGTTCTTC
>TRBV5-1|-|TRBJ2-3|TRBD2
CASSLGTSLRDTQYF
TGCGCCAGCAGCTTGGGGACTAGTCTCAGAGATACGCAGTATTTT